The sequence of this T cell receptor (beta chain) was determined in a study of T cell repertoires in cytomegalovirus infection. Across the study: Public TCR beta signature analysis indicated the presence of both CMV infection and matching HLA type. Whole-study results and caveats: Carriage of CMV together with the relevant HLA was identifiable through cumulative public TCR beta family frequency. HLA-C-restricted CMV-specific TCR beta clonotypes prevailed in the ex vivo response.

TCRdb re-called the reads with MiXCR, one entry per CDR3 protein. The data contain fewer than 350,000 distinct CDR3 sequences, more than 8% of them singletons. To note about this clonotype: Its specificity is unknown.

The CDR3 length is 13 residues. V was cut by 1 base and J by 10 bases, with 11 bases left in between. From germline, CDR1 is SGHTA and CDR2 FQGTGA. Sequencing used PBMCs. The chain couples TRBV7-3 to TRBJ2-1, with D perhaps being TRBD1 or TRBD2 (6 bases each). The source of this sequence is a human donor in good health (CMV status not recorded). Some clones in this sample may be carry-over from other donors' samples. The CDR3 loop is CASSLKGGGEQFF. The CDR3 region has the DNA TGTGCCAGCAGCTTAAAGGGGGGAGGCGAGCAGTTCTTC.